The 10 T cell receptor beta chains below were found in one sample sequenced in a study of regulatory T cells in long-lasting Graves disease (dated by TCRdb to the early 2020s). Reading the label with the study, this specimen's time point is: newly diagnosed GD, antithyroid drugs for less than 3 months. For both TCR sequencing and RNA sequencing, RNA was extracted from PBMCs using TRIzol. The library was built by means of multiplex PCR. These reads were obtained on an Illumina HiSeq 4000. CDR3 regions were amplified by Arm-PCR with iRepertoire HTBI primers to construct TCR beta libraries. TCRdb reprocessing: public reads trimmed at Q25 with fastp, clones called with MiXCR, in-frame beta chains kept. CDR3 protein duplicates are merged, each entry listing the most common genes and DNA. This sample holds 600,000 to 650,000 distinct CDR3 sequences; around 17% were observed only once. In total, the top ten clones hold around 19% of the sample.

The sample was also linked to a second study, of T cells in Graves' hyperthyroidism and ophthalmopathy.

The sequencing here drew on peripheral blood mononuclear cells (PBMCs), taken at new diagnosis, from a patient treated with antithyroid drugs. Every receptor here comes from a woman aged 25 to 39 with Graves disease. Donor details come from another sample of the same person, matched by shared clones.

The V gene is TRBV28, the J gene TRBJ2-7; D ambiguous. Germline V CDR1 and CDR2: MDHEN, SYDVKM. This CDR3 spans 15 amino acids. The ends were cut back, 8 bases at V and 0 bases at J, with 17 bases in the middle. DNA for the CDR3: TGTGCCAGCCGACCGGAAAAAGGGAACTCCTACGAGCAGTACTTC. Translation gives CASRPEKGNSYEQYF.

V is TRBV7-9 and J is TRBJ2-2; D ambiguous. CDR1 and CDR2 from the germline V gene are SEHNR and FQNEAQ (reference sequence). V lost 2 bases and J lost 0, with 10 bases in between. The CDR3 consists of 16 residues. The DNA of the CDR3 is TGTGCCAGCAGCTTATTCGGTACGACGAACACCGGGGAGCTGTTTTTT. Translated, it gives CASSLFGTTNTGELFF.

This clonotype was counted ten times or more. The chain uses TRBV28 and TRBJ2-7; 7 bases agree with TRBD1. This CDR3 contains 14 residues. Trimming removed 5 bases from V and 2 bases from J; junction bases left unmatched: 6. Germline CDR1 MDHEN, CDR2 SYDVKM. The CDR3 DNA is TGTGCCAGCAGTCCTTCGACAGGGACCTACGAGCAGTACTTC. Amino acid sequence: CASSPSTGTYEQYF.

This clonotype was seen ten or more times. In nucleotides, the CDR3 is TGTGCCAGCCGTCCACCCCAGACAGGGGGGTATCACGAGCAGTACTTC. Translating gives CASRPPQTGGYHEQYF. The gene calls are TRBV27 and TRBJ2-7; 9 bases are shared with TRBD1. J gave up 5 bases and V 8 bases, and 16 bases lay outside the gene matches. Germline assignment: CDR1 MNHEY and CDR2 SMNVEV (reference sequence). This CDR3 contains 16 residues.

This clonotype came up a few times. The chain is built from TRBV15 and TRBJ2-3, with unresolved D. Trimming left V 8 bases short and J 6 bases short, with 12 bases between. The CDR3 has 12 amino acids. Per the germline V gene, CDR1 is LNHNV and CDR2 is YYDKDF (reference sequence). Written as DNA, the CDR3 is TGTGCCACCGGTAGGAAGTTTGATACGCAGTATTTT. Its protein product is CATGRKFDTQYF.

This clonotype was seen more than once but under ten times. The CDR3 protein is CASSGRARGYNYGYTF. The CDR3 nucleotides are TGTGCCAGCAGTGGGAGGGCCAGGGGGTATAACTATGGCTACACCTTC. The chain combines TRBV28 with TRBJ1-2; TRBD1 matches 7 bases. The CDR3 consists of 16 residues. CDR1 and CDR2 (germline): MDHEN, SYDVKM. V trimming: 5 bases; J trimming: 1 base; junction bases outside the gene matches: 10.

The gene calls are TRBV7-9 and TRBJ1-1; tentatively, D is TRBD1 (5 bases). Per germline, CDR1 SEHNR and CDR2 FQNEAQ (reference sequence). V lost 5 bases and J 5 bases, leaving 15 bases between the germline ends. The CDR3 is made up of 14 amino acids. The CDR3 sequence: CASSTSGSGTEAFF. The CDR3 nucleotides are TGTGCCAGCAGCACATCAGGGTCGGGAACTGAAGCTTTCTTT.

The V gene is TRBV3-1, the J gene TRBJ2-7; D unresolved. V lost 1 base and J lost 6, with 10 bases in between. Germline CDR1 is LGHDT and CDR2 is YNNKEL (reference sequence). The CDR3 is 13 residues long. The DNA for the CDR3 is TGTGCCAGCAGCCAAGCCCCTAGAGGCGAGCAGTACTTC. This encodes CASSQAPRGEQYF.

J is TRBJ1-1 and V is TRBV20-1; 10 positions match TRBD1. The CDR3 loop spans 18 amino acids. Germline V gene lookup returns CDR1 DFQATT and CDR2 SNEGSKA (reference sequence). V dropped 1 base and J dropped 4; count of bases not matched to a gene: 15. The DNA for the CDR3 is TGCAGTGCTAGAGGTAGACAGGGGGCAGGTCTATCAGGCACTGAAGCTTTCTTT. This sequence encodes CSARGRQGAGLSGTEAFF.

This clonotype has a count of ten or more. The chain couples TRBV6-5 to TRBJ1-3; the D is unclear. CDR3 size: 11 residues. CDR1 is MNHEY, CDR2 SVGAGI, per germline. The ends were cut back, 2 bases at V and 8 bases at J, with 4 bases in the middle. The CDR3 sequence is CASSYQDTIYF. The CDR3, as DNA: TGTGCCAGCAGTTACCAGGACACCATATATTTT.